This T cell receptor beta chain was sequenced during a study of blood T cells in healthy people across ages. Per germline, CDR1 SGHTA and CDR2 FQGNSA. This CDR3 comprises 16 residues. The V gene end was trimmed by 1 base and the J gene end by 7 bases; junction bases not matched to a gene: 8. Sample-barcoded 5' priming and a J-beta primer mix drove a second PCR of 7 to 11 cycles. The template-switch adaptor was a 5' adaptor with 12 random nucleotides. It tagged each cDNA molecule. TCRdb passed the 5' RACE reads through MiXCR, listing each CDR3 protein once. The table includes some 1.1 million distinct CDR3 sequences, roughly two fifths detected once. As to this clonotype: Its antigen remains unknown.

Isolating PBMCs gave at least 6.5 million of these cells per sample. Study results and caveats: PBMC samples, being unsorted, prevented any conclusive comparison of naive and antigen-experienced cells.

The clonotype comes from a man aged 18 to 30 in good health. The material sequenced was blood. The chain couples TRBV7-2 to TRBJ2-1; TRBD1 agrees at 9 bases. The CDR3 bases are TGTGCCAGCAGCTTAGAGGCGACAGGGGGGACTAATGAGCAGTTCTTC. Protein product: CASSLEATGGTNEQFF. Together with reference TRBV7-2 and TRBJ2-1, the CDR3 gives the full variable domain: GAGVSQSPSNKVTEKGKDVELRCDPISGHTALYWYRQSLGQGLEFLIYFQGNSAPDKSGLPSDRFSAERTGGSVSTLTIQRTQQEDSAVYLCASSLEATGGTNEQFFGPGTRLTVL.